One sample yielded the 28 T cell receptor beta chains listed below, sequenced in a study of blood T cell repertoires in COVID-19 (dated by TCRdb to between 2020 and 2021). Library construction relied on the immunoSEQ multiplex PCR assay. The table comes from immuneACCESS by way of TCRdb, which keeps in-frame sequences with V and J called. Part of the clones is missing from these tables; in studies checked, under half for an unresolved V gene and the rest for unknown reasons. This sample gives fewer than 200,000 clones in total; 84% of them show up just once. The ten largest clones add up to about 3.3% of the sample. The sample taken for sequencing was PBMCs or T cells enriched from blood (not recorded which). The receptors here all came from a woman aged 25-40 years who had been exposed to COVID-19.

The chain has TRBV27 and TRBJ2-1; TRBD2 matches at 7 bases. CDR1 MNHEY and CDR2 SMNVEV come from the germline V gene (reference sequence). CDR3 size: 16 residues. Unmatched junction bases numbered 7, after V lost 2 bases and J lost 3 bases. Here the CDR3 DNA reads TGTGCCAGCAGTTTACCCCCGGGCGGGGGCTACAATGAGCAGTTCTTC. Translating gives CASSLPPGGGYNEQFF.

The rearrangement joins TRBV30 to TRBJ1-5; 9 positions agree with TRBD1. V trimming: 5 bases; J trimming: 7 bases; junction bases outside the gene matches: 6. The CDR3 consists of 13 residues. The germline V gene has CDR1 GTSNPN and CDR2 SVGIG (reference sequence). The CDR3 is CAWGGQGGQPQHF. The CDR3, as DNA: TGTGCCTGGGGGGGACAGGGAGGACAGCCCCAGCATTTT.

The CDR3 DNA sequence: TGTGCCAGCAGCTATCAGGGACAGCGTTACGAGCAGTACTTC. Amino acid sequence: CASSYQGQRYEQYF. J is TRBJ2-7 and V is TRBV5-5, with TRBD1 matching 7 bases. Trimming took 3 bases from V and 4 from J; bases not matched to a gene: 7. Germline CDR1 and CDR2: SGHKS and YYEKEE (reference sequence). The CDR3 runs to 14 residues.

A single count supports this clone. The chain is built from TRBV5-1 and TRBJ1-2; 9 bases agree with TRBD1. The V gene end was trimmed by 0 bases and the J gene end by 6 bases; junction bases not matched to a gene: 12. Germline V gene data show CDR1 as SGHRS and CDR2 as YFSETQ. The CDR3 consists of 17 residues. CDR3 amino acids: CASSLAPGTGRIHGYTF. CDR3 nucleotide sequence: TGCGCCAGCAGCTTGGCTCCCGGGACAGGGAGGATACATGGCTACACCTTC.

The V gene is TRBV13, the J gene TRBJ1-3; no definite D call. The germline V gene encodes CDR1 PRHDT and CDR2 FYEKMQ (reference sequence). There are 16 residues in the CDR3. V dropped 5 bases and J dropped 0 bases, with 14 bases sitting between them. In DNA form, the CDR3 reads TGTGCCAGCAGCACGGGGAGGGCCGGCTCTGGAAACACCATATATTTT. It encodes CASSTGRAGSGNTIYF.

The V and J genes are TRBV5-6 and TRBJ2-2; the D is unclear. V dropped 2 bases and J dropped 3 bases, with 20 bases sitting between them. The CDR3 spans 18 residues. Germline V gives CDR1 SGHDT, CDR2 YYEEEE. The CDR3 sequence: CASSFSLLATRDTGELFF. The CDR3, as DNA: TGTGCCAGCAGCTTTTCGTTGTTGGCCACTCGGGACACCGGGGAGCTGTTTTTT. The full variable domain, in which reference TRBV5-6 and TRBJ2-2 provide the parts outside the CDR3, is DAGVTQSPTHLIKTRGQQVTLRCSPKSGHDTVSWYQQALGQGPQFIFQYYEEEERQRGNFPDRFSGHQFPNYSSELNVNALLLGDSALYLCASSFSLLATRDTGELFFGEGSRLTVL.

V and J are TRBV3-1 (or the pseudogene TRBV3-2) and TRBJ2-3, with 7 bases fitting TRBD1. J gave up 0 bases and V 4 bases, and 7 bases lay outside the gene matches. Looked up from germline, CDR1 is LGHDT and CDR2 is YNNKEL (reference sequence). The CDR3 runs 16 residues. This CDR3 is CASSPGQSVSTDTQYF. CDR3 sequence (DNA): TGTGCCAGCAGCCCGGGACAGTCAGTGAGCACAGATACGCAGTATTTT.

The chain joins TRBV28 to TRBJ1-2, with D possibly matching TRBD1 (6 bases). There are 13 residues in the CDR3. The V end was cut by 5 bases, the J end by 1 base, with 8 bases between. From germline, CDR1 is MDHEN and CDR2 SYDVKM. The DNA of the CDR3 is TGTGCCAGCAGTCCAGGGGTTAACTATGGCTACACCTTC. Translating gives CASSPGVNYGYTF.

This clone has only one observation. The chain recombines TRBV11-2 with TRBJ2-5; 8 nucleotides match TRBD2. The V and J ends lost 1 base and 4 bases, in that order; junction bases with no gene match: 2. In germline, CDR1 is SGHAT, CDR2 FQNNGV. This CDR3 is 14 amino acids long. The CDR3 spells CASSLGLAGETQYF. The CDR3 DNA reads as TGTGCCAGCAGCTTAGGGCTAGCGGGAGAGACCCAGTACTTC.

The chain is built from TRBV2 and TRBJ2-2, with TRBD1 matching 7 bases. The CDR3 totals 15 residues. Per germline, CDR1 SNHLY and CDR2 FYNNEI. The J segment lost 4 bases and the V segment lost 0 bases, leaving 2 bases of the junction unmatched. The CDR3 DNA reads TGTGCCAGCAGTGAAGCCGGACAGGTCACCGGGGAGCTGTTTTTT. As protein: CASSEAGQVTGELFF.

V is TRBV5-8 and J is TRBJ2-5, with TRBD1 identical over 10 bases. The CDR3 loop spans 15 amino acids. The germline V gene has CDR1 SGHTS and CDR2 YDEGEE. With 0 bases clipped from V and 2 bases from J, the junction kept 1 base outside the gene matches. CDR3 DNA sequence: TGTGCCAGCAGCTTGGGGGACAGGGGACAAGAGACCCAGTACTTC. Translation: CASSLGDRGQETQYF.

The V gene is TRBV6-1, the J gene TRBJ1-1; 7 bases match TRBD1. The length of the CDR3 is 13 residues. J was trimmed by 4 bases and V by 6 bases; bases with no gene match: 5. Germline V lookup: CDR1 MNHNS, CDR2 SASEGT. CDR3 DNA: TGTGCCAGCAGCTCAGGGGGGATCACTGAAGCTTTCTTT. This gives the protein CASSSGGITEAFF.

The chain has TRBV19 and TRBJ2-5; TRBD1 matches at 9 bases. The CDR3 has 14 amino acids. J lost 5 bases, V lost 6 bases, and 7 bases had no gene match. CDR1 is LNHDA and CDR2 is SQIVND in the germline V gene (reference sequence). CDR3 loop: CASSKGDRVETQYF. The CDR3 DNA follows: TGTGCCAGTAGCAAGGGGGACAGGGTGGAGACCCAGTACTTC.

V is TRBV5-4 and J is TRBJ1-1; D is undetermined. The germline V gene encodes CDR1 SGHNT and CDR2 YYREEE (reference sequence). There are 14 residues in the CDR3. Trimming shortened V by 4 bases and J by 3 bases, and 13 bases separated the two germline ends. CDR3 DNA: TGTGCCAGCAGCCCACAGCTTCGGCACACTGAAGCTTTCTTT. Amino acids: CASSPQLRHTEAFF.

The sample holds a few counts of this clone. V and J are TRBV10-1 and TRBJ1-6; D is ambiguous. Germline assignment: CDR1 WNHNN and CDR2 SYGVQD (reference sequence). The CDR3 covers 14 residues. Trimming shortened V by 2 bases and J by 8 bases, and 10 bases separated the two germline ends. The CDR3 DNA sequence: TGCGCCAGCAGTGAGACGTGGGGAGATTCACCCCTCCACTTT. This translates into CASSETWGDSPLHF.

This chain uses TRBV29-1 with TRBJ1-4; maybe TRBD1 (5 bases). Germline CDR1 SQVTM, CDR2 ANQGSEA. Trimming took 2 bases from V and 8 from J, leaving 12 bases between them. The CDR3 length is 13 residues. Here the CDR3 reads CSVELVREEKLFF. The CDR3 DNA is TGCAGCGTTGAATTAGTCAGGGAAGAAAAACTGTTTTTT.

The chain links TRBV7-2 to TRBJ2-5; the match to TRBD2 covers 10 bases. Germline V lookup: CDR1 SGHTA, CDR2 FQGNSA. CDR3 length: 16 amino acids. V was clipped by 8 bases and J by 4 bases; unmatched bases: 13. CDR3 region: CASRPFRRTSGETQYF. The CDR3 DNA reads as TGTGCCAGCCGTCCGTTTCGAAGGACTAGCGGAGAGACCCAGTACTTC.

This clone is a singleton in its sample. The V and J genes are TRBV9 and TRBJ2-7; 9 bases match TRBD2. Germline CDR1 SGDLS, CDR2 YYNGEE. The CDR3 is 15 amino acids. Trimming at V came to 2 bases and at J to 2 bases, leaving 5 bases not matched to a gene. CDR3 amino acids: CASSVLAGLPYEQYF. Here the CDR3 DNA reads TGTGCCAGCAGCGTCCTAGCGGGGCTCCCCTACGAGCAGTACTTC.

The chain carries TRBV18 and TRBJ2-3; 10 positions match TRBD2. Trimming at V came to 3 bases and at J to 3 bases, leaving 3 bases not matched to a gene. The V gene's germline CDR1 is KGHSH and CDR2 LQKENI. The CDR3 is 15 residues long. The CDR3 sequence: CASSPSGGWTDTQYF. The DNA for the CDR3 is TGTGCCAGCTCACCTAGCGGGGGGTGGACAGATACGCAGTATTTT.

The V and J genes are TRBV19 and TRBJ1-1; 7 bases agree with TRBD1. The CDR3 covers 15 residues. CDR1 and CDR2 (germline): LNHDA, SQIVND (reference sequence). The V gene end was trimmed by 5 bases and the J gene end by 1 base; junction bases not matched to a gene: 7. The CDR3 DNA is TGTGCCAGTAGTCTAAACAGGGGAGGGAACACTGAAGCTTTCTTT. Residues: CASSLNRGGNTEAFF.

The chain combines TRBV18 with TRBJ1-3, with a tentative D call TRBD1 (5 bases). The CDR3 totals 15 residues. The ends were cut back, 4 bases at V and 2 bases at J, with 12 bases in the middle. Germline CDR1 KGHSH, CDR2 LQKENI. CDR3 in amino acids: CASSRTGGAGNTIYF. The CDR3 nucleotides read TGTGCCAGCTCACGGACTGGGGGGGCTGGAAACACCATATATTTT. The full variable domain, in which reference TRBV18 and TRBJ1-3 provide the parts outside the CDR3, is NAGVMQNPRHLVRRRGQEARLRCSPMKGHSHVYWYRQLPEEGLKFMVYLQKENIIDESGMPKERFSAEFPKEGPSILRIQQVVRGDSAAYFCASSRTGGAGNTIYFGEGSWLTVV.

This clone was found once. The V and J genes are TRBV14 and TRBJ2-1; TRBD2 matches 13 bases. Germline CDR1 SGHDN, CDR2 FVKESK. CDR3 length: 17 residues. The V segment lost 4 bases and the J segment 4 bases; nucleotides outside the gene matches: 7. CDR3: CASSPRTSGGSYNEQFF. Here the CDR3 DNA reads TGTGCCAGCAGCCCAAGGACTAGCGGGGGATCTTACAATGAGCAGTTCTTC. The whole variable domain, filled in from reference TRBV14 and TRBJ2-1, reads EAGVTQFPSHSVIEKGQTVTLRCDPISGHDNLYWYRRVMGKEIKFLLHFVKESKQDESGMPNNRFLAERTGGTYSTLKVQPAELEDSGVYFCASSPRTSGGSYNEQFFGPGTRLTVL.

In this sample, this clone turned up once. CDR3 nucleotide sequence: TGTGCCAGCAGTTACAGCGGGGGCCCCTACAATGAGCAGTTCTTC. Protein: CASSYSGGPYNEQFF. The genes are TRBV6-5 and TRBJ2-1, with 8 bases lining up with TRBD2. This CDR3 spans 15 amino acids. CDR1 is MNHEY and CDR2 is SVGAGI in the germline V gene. The J segment lost 2 bases and the V segment lost 2 bases, leaving 2 bases of the junction unmatched.

The chain joins TRBV6-1 to TRBJ2-1; a possible D gene is TRBD2 (5 bases). Germline loops: CDR1 MNHNS, CDR2 SASEGT. CDR3 length: 18 residues. The V gene lost 0 bases and the J gene lost 0 bases, with 15 bases spanning the gap. CDR3 region: CASSEAFGELSSYNEQFF. For the CDR3, the DNA is TGTGCCAGCAGTGAAGCCTTCGGGGAATTGAGCTCCTACAATGAGCAGTTCTTC.

This chain joins TRBV5-8 and TRBJ1-4; D unresolved. Trimming cost V 7 bases and J 5 bases, with 15 bases left between them. This CDR3 has 14 amino acids. Germline CDR1 and CDR2: SGHTS and YDEGEE. The CDR3 coding sequence is TGTGCCAGCGGGCTTGGGAGACGAAATGAAAAACTGTTTTTT. It codes for CASGLGRRNEKLFF.

J is TRBJ2-7 and V is TRBV5-6; D is perhaps TRBD2 (5 bases). From germline, CDR1 is SGHDT and CDR2 YYEEEE. Trimming took 0 bases from V and 9 from J, leaving 16 bases between them. The CDR3 spans 14 residues. The CDR3 bases are TGTGCCAGCAGCTTGGTCGGGCGTACGAGCGGGCAGTACTTC. It specifies CASSLVGRTSGQYF. Filled out from reference TRBV5-6 and TRBJ2-7, the complete variable domain reads DAGVTQSPTHLIKTRGQQVTLRCSPKSGHDTVSWYQQALGQGPQFIFQYYEEEERQRGNFPDRFSGHQFPNYSSELNVNALLLGDSALYLCASSLVGRTSGQYFGPGTRLTVT.

The gene calls are TRBV7-8 and TRBJ2-6, with TRBD1 identical over 8 bases. After removal of 2 bases from V and 4 bases from J, the junction contained 16 bases not matched to a gene. The CDR3 is made up of 20 amino acids. In germline, CDR1 is SGHVS, CDR2 FQNEAQ. CDR3 nucleotides: TGTGCCAGCAGCTTACCCCGGGACAGGACGAAATTAGGAGGGGCCAACGTCCTGACTTTC. Translated: CASSLPRDRTKLGGANVLTF.

The chain combines TRBV5-4 with TRBJ2-1, with TRBD2 matching 15 bases. Germline loops: CDR1 SGHNT, CDR2 YYREEE (reference sequence). The CDR3 is 16 amino acids. The ends lost 2 bases at V and 6 bases at J; junction bases unmatched: 3. CDR3 nucleotides: TGTGCCAGCAGCTTCGGACTAGCGGGGGGGGCCAATGAGCAGTTCTTC. This gives the protein CASSFGLAGGANEQFF.